This record covers a single TCR beta chain. Its target is not known. This record comes from a study of response to subunit inactivated influenza vaccine. Findings of the study overall: The authors offered the suggestion that each seasonal influenza vaccination recruits few new T cells.

A single record per CDR3 protein comes from TCRdb applying MiXCR to the RT-PCR reads. The repertoire consists of 500,000 to 600,000 distinct CDR3 sequences, with approximately 10% occurring once and the leading ten covering 11%. Germline V gene lookup returns CDR1 MNHEY and CDR2 SVGEGT. The ends lost 7 bases at V and 4 bases at J; junction bases unmatched: 5. This CDR3 spans 13 amino acids. The same specimen was also included in a second study, on T cells expressing NK-cell markers. As that report states: As the method of synthesis, 5'RACE template switching with UMIs yielded TCR beta cDNA. Sorted CD3+CD56-NKG2C+, CD3+CD56+NKG2C+ and CD3+CD56+NKG2C- T cells supplied the TCR beta repertoires. Where several donors were concerned, these clonotypes also led the CD3+CD56-NKG2C+ fraction.

The source material was PBMCs from blood, sampled on the day of vaccination. This rearrangement joins TRBV6-2 or TRBV6-3 to TRBJ2-7; 9 bases are a match to TRBD1. The source is a man aged 45-65 years who received an inactivated influenza vaccine. CDR3 residues: CASKDRGVYEQYF. CDR3 nucleotides: TGTGCCAGCAAAGACAGGGGGGTTTACGAGCAGTACTTC.